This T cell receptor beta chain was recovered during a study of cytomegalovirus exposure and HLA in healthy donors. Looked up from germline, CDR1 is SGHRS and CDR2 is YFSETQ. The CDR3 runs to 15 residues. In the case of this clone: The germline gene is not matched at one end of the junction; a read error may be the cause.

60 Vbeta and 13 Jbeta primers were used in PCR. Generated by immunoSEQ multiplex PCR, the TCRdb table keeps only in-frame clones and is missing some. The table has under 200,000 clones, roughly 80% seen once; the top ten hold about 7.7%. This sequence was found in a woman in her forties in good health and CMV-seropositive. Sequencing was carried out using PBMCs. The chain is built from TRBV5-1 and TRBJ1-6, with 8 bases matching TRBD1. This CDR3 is CASSLRQGTSSALHF. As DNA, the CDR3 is TGCGCCAGCAGCTTAAGACAGGGGACGTCTTCAGCCCTCCACTTT.